This TCR beta chain came from a study of T cells in Graves' hyperthyroidism and ophthalmopathy. This clonotype was counted many times. Germline-derived CDR1 and CDR2 are SGHTA and FQGNSA. The J segment lost 2 bases and the V segment lost 2 bases, leaving 2 bases of the junction unmatched. This CDR3 contains 14 residues. TCR beta CDR3 sequences were amplified from RNA transcripts. TCR CDR3 regions were first amplified by RT-PCR with HTBI primers. One entry per CDR3 protein, called by TCRdb with MiXCR from the multiplex PCR reads. The data contain about 420,000 distinct CDR3 sequences, about 13% of them singletons.

Sequences were obtained from blood. The V call is TRBV7-2, the J call TRBJ2-7, with 8 nucleotides matching TRBD2. The sequence came from a young woman with Graves' hyperthyroidism. The DNA for the CDR3 is TGTGCCAGCAGCTTATTCGGGAGGGCCTACGAGCAGTACTTC. It codes for CASSLFGRAYEQYF.